This TCR beta chain was identified in a study of cytotoxic CD8 clonotypes in ibrutinib-treated CLL (dated by TCRdb to the early 2020s). Regarding the complete study: In this cohort, approximately 15 patients were treatment-naive and approximately ten were relapsed/refractory, while fewer than 18 had unmutated IGHV. Of the 86 participants in the trial, roughly 26 had longitudinal samples available. Responses were partial in roughly 25 patients and complete in 2; after median roughly 69 months follow-up, some 15 stayed in remission and around 12 progressed. On average, each sample had a few hundred thousand productive templates and about 89,000 productive rearrangements. Response samples were obtained after a median of 12 months of treatment, with a range of roughly 6 to 40 months. All remission and progressive disease samples were collected while patients were still receiving ibrutinib. Cryopreserved peripheral blood mononuclear cells were obtained before treatment, at response, and at either sustained remission or disease progression. Results and caveats for the whole study, not just this receptor: Baseline clonality exceeded that of age-matched healthy donors and correlated strongly with circulating CD8+ T-cell counts. At ibrutinib response clonality went up, during sustained remission it held steady, and at progression it dropped back toward baseline. Public clonotypes were rare and either shrank or stayed stable during treatment, and the rise in clonality at ibrutinib response reflected expansion of private clonotypes. Lymph node repertoires were not examined, and the timing of sampling was not matched between patients in sustained remission and those whose disease progressed.

Per the publication, the time point label means: about eleven months on ibrutinib. For TCR beta library preparation, 1.5 to 2 micrograms of genomic DNA was extracted from cryopreserved PBMCs. High-throughput TCR beta sequencing was performed on longitudinal blood samples from CLL patients receiving ibrutinib monotherapy. The patients were enrolled in a single-center, open-label phase 2 trial of ibrutinib monotherapy. The goal of deep resolution MiSeq sequencing was a depth between 1 in 1 million and 1 in 200,000 T cells, and coverage averaged 10x per clonotype. TCR beta libraries were generated with the immunoSEQ hsTCRB Kit. Regarding the original processing steps: Data were analyzed with ImmunoSEQ Data Assistant and ImmunoSEQ Analyzer, with V, D and J genes assigned per IMGT definitions. Clonality, which ranges from 0 to 1, was calculated by subtracting the normalized Shannon entropy of productive rearrangement frequencies from one. Public clonotype analysis was restricted to overrepresented clonotypes comprising at least 0.05% of each patient's repertoire. Thirteen age-matched healthy donor repertoires from immuneACCESS were used as controls for clonality. TCRdb holds this immuneACCESS table with in-frame rearrangements only. Some clones are missing; in checked studies, unresolved V genes explain under half, and the rest has no known cause. V and J calls and clone size are those listed in that table; D and trimming were worked out from the DNA. The sample table records hundreds of thousands of clones; 70% of these occur just once. The top ten hold more than 4.5% of the sample.

This clone was counted only a few times. Which antigen it targets is not known. Base-call qualities are not available, and no considerably larger clone is one nucleotide away. The sequencing used PBMCs, collected after 12 months of ibrutinib treatment. The receptor was isolated from a human donor with chronic lymphocytic leukemia.

The CDR3 region has the sequence CASSRKTNTEAFF. At the DNA level, the sequence is TGCGCCAGCAGTAGGAAAACGAACACTGAAGCTTTCTTT. Recombination connected TRBV5-1 to TRBJ1-1, with the D gene not confidently named. Trimming removed 5 bases from V and 1 base from J, leaving 9 bases between the germline ends. The CDR3 starts with the cysteine, ends with the phenylalanine, and has 13 residues. The read is trimmed to its CDR3 DNA, 39 bases read in frame from base 1. The germline V gene provides CDR1 SGHRS and CDR2 YFSETQ.